This T cell receptor beta chain originates from a study of T cell repertoires in ileal Crohn's disease. Study details: Biopsies at the proximal margin of the resected specimen form MI samples.

Time point specified: proximal margin of the surgical specimen (macroscopically non-inflamed). Profiling relied on immunoSEQ multiplex PCR, and the TCRdb table lists in-frame clones only, not all of them. The repertoire holds thousands of clones, with approximately 79% as singletons. Sequenced input: ileal tissue. This receptor was taken from an adult with Crohn's disease.

The CDR3 protein is CASTPGYTYTDTQYF. CDR3 bases: TGTGCCAGCACCCCGGGGTACACCTACACAGATACGCAGTATTTT. The rearrangement joins TRBV11-2 to TRBJ2-3; D possibly corresponds to TRBD2 (5 bases). Germline loops: CDR1 SGHAT, CDR2 FQNNGV. CDR3 length equals 15 residues. The V end was cut by 7 bases, the J end by 2 bases, with 16 bases between.